What follows are 30 T cell receptor beta chains derived from one specimen sequenced in a study of cytomegalovirus exposure and HLA in healthy donors. The PCR ran on 60 Vbeta and 13 Jbeta primers. Produced via immunoSEQ multiplex PCR; TCRdb's table is partial and in-frame only. The data contain 150,000 to 200,000 clones, 80% to 90% of them singletons. Sequencing input: PBMCs. The receptors shown here come from a man aged 18 to 29 in good health and CMV-seropositive.

This sequence joins TRBV30 and TRBJ1-2; D is perhaps TRBD1 (5 bases). The V end was cut by 3 bases, the J end by 4 bases, with 12 bases between. This CDR3 has 13 amino acids. CDR1 is GTSNPN, CDR2 SVGIG, per germline (reference sequence). CDR3 amino acids: CAWSPGVPYGYTF. The CDR3 region has the DNA TGTGCCTGGAGCCCGGGGGTCCCCTATGGCTACACCTTC.

This chain joins TRBV5-1 and TRBJ1-5, with D unresolved. Germline V gives CDR1 SGHRS, CDR2 YFSETQ. V was clipped by 2 bases and J by 4 bases, with 7 bases between them. This CDR3 has 13 residues. The CDR3 nucleotides read TGCGCCAGCAGCTTACGGGGAAATCAGCCCCAGCATTTT. As protein: CASSLRGNQPQHF.

This clone showed up just a few times. The chain couples TRBV7-7 to TRBJ2-7, with 11 bases that match TRBD1. With V trimmed by 5 bases and J by 2 bases, 5 bases remained unmatched. There are 15 residues in the CDR3. Germline V gives CDR1 SSHAT, CDR2 FNYEAQ (reference sequence). CDR3 coding DNA: TGTGCCAGCAGCCACGGGACAGGGGGTACCTACGAGCAGTACTTC. It codes for CASSHGTGGTYEQYF.

The V gene is TRBV19, the J gene TRBJ1-5; D ambiguous. V dropped 7 bases and J dropped 4 bases, with 8 bases sitting between them. Looked up from germline, CDR1 is LNHDA and CDR2 is SQIVND (reference sequence). This CDR3 spans 12 amino acids. The CDR3 here is CASTDSNQPQHF. In nucleotides, the CDR3 is TGTGCCAGTACCGACTCTAATCAGCCCCAGCATTTT. Variable domain in full (rest from reference TRBV19 and TRBJ1-5): DGGITQSPKYLFRKEGQNVTLSCEQNLNHDAMYWYRQDPGQGLRLIYYSQIVNDFQKGDIAEGYSVSREKKESFPLTVTSAQKNPTAFYLCASTDSNQPQHFGDGTRLSIL.

This clone was recorded many times. The chain uses TRBV30 and TRBJ1-5; 10 bases align to TRBD1. The germline CDR1 and CDR2 sequences are GTSNPN and SVGIG (reference sequence). V lost 0 bases and J lost 6; bases outside the gene matches: 5. This CDR3 is built from 15 residues. DNA of the CDR3: TGTGCCTGGAGTGTACCGGACAGGGGGAGTCAGCCCCAGCATTTT. Residues: CAWSVPDRGSQPQHF.

V is TRBV5-1 and J is TRBJ2-1; a possible D gene is TRBD1 (6 bases). The CDR3 spans 13 residues. Germline CDR1 SGHRS, CDR2 YFSETQ. Trimming shortened V by 4 bases and J by 12 bases, and 17 bases separated the two germline ends. CDR3 sequence: CASSAATGPWQFF. Here the CDR3 DNA reads TGCGCCAGCAGCGCAGCTACAGGGCCTTGGCAGTTCTTC. Filled out from reference TRBV5-1 and TRBJ2-1, the complete variable domain reads KAGVTQTPRYLIKTRGQQVTLSCSPISGHRSVSWYQQTPGQGLQFLFEYFSETQRNKGNFPGRFSGRQFSNSRSEMNVSTLELGDSALYLCASSAATGPWQFFGPGTRLTVL.

The chain combines TRBV6-4 with TRBJ2-5; the match to TRBD1 covers 10 bases. Germline assignment: CDR1 MRHNA and CDR2 SNTAGT. Losses at the gene ends were 3 bases for V and 5 bases for J; bases not matched to a gene: 6. The length of the CDR3 is 15 residues. CDR3 DNA: TGTGCCAGCAGTGAGACCGGACAGGGGGGGGAGACCCAGTACTTC. This gives the protein CASSETGQGGETQYF.

The J gene is TRBJ1-6, the V gene TRBV12-5, with D unresolved. The ends were cut back, 6 bases at V and 8 bases at J, with 14 bases in the middle. The CDR3 extends over 14 amino acids. CDR1 is LGHNT and CDR2 is FRNRAP in the germline V gene. CDR3 amino acids: CASGMGGPDSPLHF. DNA for the CDR3: TGTGCTAGTGGGATGGGAGGTCCCGATTCACCCCTCCACTTT.

This rearrangement joins TRBV7-8 to TRBJ2-1, with 16 bases fitting TRBD2. Germline V CDR1 and CDR2: SGHVS, FQNEAQ. The CDR3 sequence is 19 residues long. V dropped 6 bases and J dropped 2; count of bases not matched to a gene: 10. CDR3 sequence (DNA): TGTGCCAGCAGTTCTCTTCCCGGGACTAGCGGGGGGGCCTACAATGAGCAGTTCTTC. This encodes CASSSLPGTSGGAYNEQFF.

The chain uses TRBV30 and TRBJ1-6; TRBD1 matches 9 bases. The V and J ends lost 0 bases and 9 bases, in that order; junction bases with no gene match: 3. The CDR3 covers 14 residues. Germline V lookup: CDR1 GTSNPN, CDR2 SVGIG (reference sequence). In DNA, the CDR3 is TGTGCCTGGAGTGTAGGGACAGGGCTTTCACCCCTCCACTTT. This sequence encodes CAWSVGTGLSPLHF.

This chain connects TRBV2 to TRBJ2-3, with 12 bases identical to TRBD1. The ends lost 6 bases at V and 7 bases at J; junction bases unmatched: 2. CDR1 SNHLY and CDR2 FYNNEI come from the germline V gene. This CDR3 has 13 residues. The CDR3 is CASSGTGGHTQYF. CDR3 bases: TGTGCCAGCAGCGGGACAGGGGGCCATACGCAGTATTTT. Full variable domain (outside the CDR3, taken from reference TRBV2 and TRBJ2-3): EPEVTQTPSHQVTQMGQEVILRCVPISNHLYFYWYRQILGQKVEFLVSFYNNEISEKSEIFDDQFSVERPDGSNFTLKIRSTKLEDSAMYFCASSGTGGHTQYFGPGTRLTVL.

This clone appeared a single time. The J gene is TRBJ1-2, the V gene TRBV12-5; unclear D gene. CDR3 size: 12 residues. Germline CDR1 reads LGHNT; CDR2 reads FRNRAP. V lost 2 bases and J lost 4, with 5 bases in between. CDR3 protein: CASGLSGYGYTF. The CDR3 nucleotides are TGTGCTAGTGGTTTGTCAGGCTATGGCTACACCTTC.

The V call is TRBV4-3, the J call TRBJ1-1; the match to TRBD1 covers 7 bases. Losses at the gene ends were 3 bases for V and 0 bases for J; bases not matched to a gene: 1. In germline, CDR1 is LGHNA, CDR2 YSLEER. CDR3 length: 14 amino acids. The CDR3 reads CASSQGQLNTEAFF. In DNA form, the CDR3 reads TGCGCCAGCAGCCAGGGACAGTTGAACACTGAAGCTTTCTTT.

The chain is built from TRBV9 and TRBJ2-2; no definite D call. Germline V gives CDR1 SGDLS, CDR2 YYNGEE. V lost 3 bases, J lost 2 bases, and 8 bases lay in between. The CDR3 contains 14 residues. The DNA for the CDR3 is TGTGCCAGCAGCGCAGCGAGAAACACCGGGGAGCTGTTTTTT. Amino acid sequence: CASSAARNTGELFF.

The V and J genes are TRBV29-1 and TRBJ2-5; possibly TRBD2 for D (5 bases). Germline values: CDR1 SQVTM, CDR2 ANQGSEA. With 0 bases removed from V and 5 bases from J, the gap between germline ends came to 13 bases. The CDR3 contains 14 residues. In nucleotides, the CDR3 is TGCAGCGTTGAAGATTTTGTCGGGGATGAGACCCAGTACTTC. Its translation: CSVEDFVGDETQYF.

The rearrangement joins TRBV6-5 to TRBJ2-7; 10 bases match TRBD1. With V trimmed by 0 bases and J by 5 bases, 1 base remained unmatched. Germline-derived CDR1 and CDR2 are MNHEY and SVGAGI. The CDR3 contains 14 residues. The CDR3 reads CASSYSGTGDEQYF. Written as DNA, the CDR3 is TGTGCCAGCAGTTACTCTGGGACAGGGGACGAGCAGTACTTC.

The CDR3 DNA sequence: TGTGCCAGCAGCCTTCGAGGCGGGGGGGCCCTCGGGGAGCTGTTTTTT. Protein sequence: CASSLRGGGALGELFF. V gene TRBV7-2 combines with J gene TRBJ2-2; 9 bases map to TRBD2. The CDR3 contains 16 residues. V was pared by 5 bases and J by 7 bases, with 11 bases of the junction left unmatched. The V gene's germline CDR1 is SGHTA and CDR2 FQGNSA. The variable domain in full, with the rest retrieved from reference TRBV7-2 and TRBJ2-2, is GAGVSQSPSNKVTEKGKDVELRCDPISGHTALYWYRQSLGQGLEFLIYFQGNSAPDKSGLPSDRFSAERTGGSVSTLTIQRTQQEDSAVYLCASSLRGGGALGELFFGEGSRLTVL.

The rearrangement joins TRBV27 to TRBJ2-1, with 12 bases matching TRBD2. V was clipped by 10 bases and J by 4 bases; unmatched bases: 5. The CDR3 is 14 amino acids. Germline CDR1 reads MNHEY; CDR2 reads SMNVEV (reference sequence). The CDR3: CATRTSGAYNEQFF. DNA for the CDR3: TGTGCCACACGGACTAGCGGGGCTTACAATGAGCAGTTCTTC.

The chain is built from TRBV6-4 and TRBJ2-7; 8 nucleotides agree with TRBD1. This CDR3 contains 15 residues. Germline V gene data show CDR1 as MRHNA and CDR2 as SNTAGT. V shed 7 bases and J 2 bases; nucleotides not matched to a gene: 10. The CDR3 protein is CASTRLGQGPYEQYF. The CDR3 DNA reads TGTGCCAGCACAAGACTCGGACAGGGCCCCTACGAGCAGTACTTC.

The V call is TRBV2, the J call TRBJ1-1, with D perhaps TRBD1 (6 bases). With 4 bases removed from V and 6 bases from J, the gap between germline ends came to 15 bases. The germline V gene encodes CDR1 SNHLY and CDR2 FYNNEI. The CDR3 length is 14 residues. Here the CDR3 reads CASSGRGGRPEAFF. The CDR3 DNA reads as TGTGCCAGCAGTGGCCGTGGGGGCAGGCCTGAAGCTTTCTTT.

The genes are TRBV29-1 and TRBJ1-2; 12 bases agree with TRBD1. The CDR3 contains 18 residues. Germline V CDR1 and CDR2: SQVTM, ANQGSEA. J lost 4 bases, V lost 5 bases, and 17 bases had no gene match. The CDR3 spells CSVRHYSLGTGGVYGYTF. CDR3 coding DNA: TGCAGCGTTCGCCACTACTCACTAGGGACAGGGGGCGTCTATGGCTACACCTTC. The whole variable domain, remainder taken from reference TRBV29-1 and TRBJ1-2, is SAVISQKPSRDICQRGTSLTIQCQVDSQVTMMFWYRQQPGQSLTLIATANQGSEATYESGFVIDKFPISRPNLTFSTLTVSNMSPEDSSIYLCSVRHYSLGTGGVYGYTFGSGTRLTVV.

This rearrangement joins TRBV2 to TRBJ1-5, with D tentatively TRBD1 (5 bases). The length of the CDR3 is 14 residues. Trimming cost V 1 base and J 1 base, with 5 bases left between them. Germline V gene data show CDR1 as SNHLY and CDR2 as FYNNEI. The CDR3 nucleotides read TGTGCCAGCAGTGAAGACAGGAGCAATCAGCCCCAGCATTTT. Amino acids: CASSEDRSNQPQHF.

This clone was seen a single time. DNA for the CDR3: TGTGCCAGCAGGAGACAAGGGGGCGTTGATGGCTACACCTTC. Amino acid sequence: CASRRQGGVDGYTF. The chain couples TRBV28 to TRBJ1-2, with 7 nucleotides matching TRBD1. From germline, CDR1 is MDHEN and CDR2 SYDVKM. The trim removed 6 bases at V and 6 bases at J, leaving 10 bases unmatched. The CDR3 totals 14 residues.

In DNA form, the CDR3 reads TGCGCCAGCAGCCGGGGACAGGGATTAGATACGCAGTATTTT. It is translated as CASSRGQGLDTQYF. The gene calls are TRBV4-1 and TRBJ2-3, with 9 positions matching TRBD1. The V and J ends lost 4 bases and 5 bases, in that order; junction bases with no gene match: 4. CDR3 length equals 14 residues. Looked up from germline, CDR1 is MGHRA and CDR2 is YSYEKL.

This chain uses TRBV6-1 with TRBJ1-5; 7 bases are shared with TRBD1. Germline V gives CDR1 MNHNS, CDR2 SASEGT. The CDR3 loop spans 16 amino acids. The trim removed 4 bases at V and 4 bases at J, leaving 10 bases unmatched. CDR3 loop: CASSGQGLGRNQPQHF. CDR3 DNA sequence: TGTGCCAGCAGTGGACAGGGTCTGGGAAGAAATCAGCCCCAGCATTTT.

The V call is TRBV11-3, the J call TRBJ2-3; TRBD1 agrees at 9 bases. The CDR3 sequence is 15 residues long. V trimming: 1 base; J trimming: 1 base; junction bases outside the gene matches: 0. Germline values: CDR1 SGHNT, CDR2 YENEEA. The CDR3 loop is CASSLGTGGTDTQYF. The CDR3 DNA reads TGTGCCAGCAGCTTAGGGACAGGGGGCACAGATACGCAGTATTTT.

The V and J genes are TRBV2 and TRBJ2-1, with a weak D call TRBD1 (5 bases). Deletions cut 2 bases from V and 6 bases from J, with 14 bases between. The CDR3 totals 15 residues. Germline CDR1 is SNHLY and CDR2 is FYNNEI. In nucleotides, the CDR3 is TGTGCCAGCAGTGAACAGGGAAGGTCGTCCAATGAGCAGTTCTTC. It is translated as CASSEQGRSSNEQFF.

This chain joins TRBV6-1 and TRBJ2-3, with unresolved D. The germline gives CDR1 MNHNS, CDR2 SASEGT. Trimming shortened V by 7 bases and J by 0 bases, and 8 bases separated the two germline ends. The CDR3 has 13 amino acids. The CDR3 sequence is CASKFGSTDTQYF. DNA for the CDR3: TGTGCCAGCAAATTCGGGAGCACAGATACGCAGTATTTT.

The chain carries TRBV10-3 and TRBJ1-5, with a tentative D call TRBD1 (5 bases). This CDR3 is 18 amino acids long. CDR1 ENHRY and CDR2 SYGVKD come from the germline V gene. Trimming removed 0 bases from V and 2 bases from J, with 17 bases in between. CDR3 DNA: TGTGCCATCAGTGAGTCACCAGGGAAGGTTTTGGGCAATCAGCCCCAGCATTTT. Protein: CAISESPGKVLGNQPQHF.

V is TRBV19 and J is TRBJ2-5, with D possibly TRBD1 on 5 matching bases. Germline CDR1 and CDR2: LNHDA and SQIVND (reference sequence). The CDR3 runs 13 residues. V was clipped by 6 bases and J by 0 bases, with 8 bases between them. The DNA for the CDR3 is TGTGCCAGTAGCTACAGGCACCAAGAGACCCAGTACTTC. It encodes CASSYRHQETQYF. Combining the CDR3 with reference TRBV19 and TRBJ2-5 gives the whole variable domain DGGITQSPKYLFRKEGQNVTLSCEQNLNHDAMYWYRQDPGQGLRLIYYSQIVNDFQKGDIAEGYSVSREKKESFPLTVTSAQKNPTAFYLCASSYRHQETQYFGPGTRLLVL.